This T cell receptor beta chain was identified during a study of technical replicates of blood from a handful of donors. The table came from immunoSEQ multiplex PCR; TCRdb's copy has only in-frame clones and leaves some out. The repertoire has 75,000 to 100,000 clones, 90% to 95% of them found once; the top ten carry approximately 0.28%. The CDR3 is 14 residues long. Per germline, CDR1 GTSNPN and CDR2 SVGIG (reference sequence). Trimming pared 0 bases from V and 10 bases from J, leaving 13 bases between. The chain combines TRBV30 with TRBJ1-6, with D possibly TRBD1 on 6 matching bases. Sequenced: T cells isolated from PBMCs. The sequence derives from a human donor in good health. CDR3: CAWSVGQTYSPLHF. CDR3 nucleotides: TGTGCCTGGAGTGTAGGACAGACGTACTCACCCCTCCACTTT.